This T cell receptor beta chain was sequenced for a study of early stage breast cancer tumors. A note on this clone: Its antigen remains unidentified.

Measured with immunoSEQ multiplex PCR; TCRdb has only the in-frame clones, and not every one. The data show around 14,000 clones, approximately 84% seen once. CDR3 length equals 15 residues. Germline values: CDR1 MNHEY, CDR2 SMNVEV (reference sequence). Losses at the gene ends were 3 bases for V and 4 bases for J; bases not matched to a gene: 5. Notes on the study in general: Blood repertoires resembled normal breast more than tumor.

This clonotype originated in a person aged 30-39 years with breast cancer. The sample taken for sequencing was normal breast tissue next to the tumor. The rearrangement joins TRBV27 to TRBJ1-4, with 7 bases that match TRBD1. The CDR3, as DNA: TGTGCCAGCAGTTTTGAGGGGGCTCTTAATGAAAAACTGTTTTTT. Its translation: CASSFEGALNEKLFF.